Presented here are 17 T cell receptor beta chains from one specimen sequenced in a study of blood T cell repertoires in COVID-19 (dated by TCRdb to 2020 to 2021). Library method: the immunoSEQ multiplex PCR assay. TCRdb took this table from immuneACCESS and kept in-frame rearrangements with V and J called. Such tables lack part of the clones; where checked against another copy, unresolved V genes explain under half of the gap, and the rest is unexplained. The sample has about 110,000 clones on record, around 84% of them singletons. The top ten clonotypes cover less than 2.5% of the sample. The sequencing sample was made of peripheral blood. Source of these receptors: a human donor in a cohort sampled during active COVID-19.

The V call is TRBV7-2, the J call TRBJ1-5; TRBD1 aligns across 9 bases. Germline V gene sequence: CDR1 SGHTA, CDR2 FQGNSA. The CDR3 runs 17 residues. Trimming removed 2 bases from V and 4 bases from J; junction bases left unmatched: 9. In nucleotides, the CDR3 is TGTGCCAGCAGCTTATTTGCGGGGACAGGGTCTAATCAGCCCCAGCATTTT. Translating gives CASSLFAGTGSNQPQHF.

J is TRBJ1-6 and V is TRBV19; 10 bases match TRBD1. CDR1 is LNHDA and CDR2 is SQIVND in the germline V gene (reference sequence). The CDR3 sequence is 14 residues long. J was trimmed by 13 bases and V by 7 bases; bases with no gene match: 10. The CDR3 sequence is CASTGTGAVYPLHF. CDR3 DNA sequence: TGTGCCAGTACCGGGACAGGGGCCGTATATCCCCTCCACTTT.

The rearrangement links TRBV9 to TRBJ2-1; D unresolved. Trimming shortened V by 4 bases and J by 7 bases, and 12 bases separated the two germline ends. This CDR3 contains 13 residues. Germline CDR1 reads SGDLS; CDR2 reads YYNGEE. The CDR3 spells CASSSQTGNEQFF. In DNA form, the CDR3 reads TGTGCCAGCAGCTCCCAGACTGGAAATGAGCAGTTCTTC.

This rearrangement joins TRBV5-1 to TRBJ2-7; 8 bases map to TRBD1. The CDR3 runs 15 residues. Germline values: CDR1 SGHRS, CDR2 YFSETQ. The V gene end was trimmed by 7 bases and the J gene end by 2 bases; junction bases not matched to a gene: 11. DNA for the CDR3: TGCGCCAGCTCGGGACAGGCTGCGGGGCCCTACGAGCAGTACTTC. It yields the protein CASSGQAAGPYEQYF.

This chain uses TRBV29-1 with TRBJ2-5; 9 positions agree with TRBD2. The CDR3 loop spans 12 amino acids. Germline assignment: CDR1 SQVTM and CDR2 ANQGSEA. V shed 4 bases and J 3 bases; nucleotides not matched to a gene: 0. The DNA of the CDR3 is TGCAGCGTTGCTAGCGGGGAAGAGACCCAGTACTTC. Protein sequence: CSVASGEETQYF.

This chain connects TRBV6-5 to TRBJ2-2, with TRBD2 matching 14 bases. Germline CDR1 is MNHEY and CDR2 is SVGAGI. V lost 8 bases, J lost 7 bases, and 6 bases stayed unmatched. CDR3 length: 15 residues. The CDR3 sequence: CASRGLAGAGGELFF. DNA for the CDR3: TGTGCCAGCCGGGGACTAGCGGGAGCGGGCGGGGAGCTGTTTTTT.

The chain links TRBV4-1 to TRBJ1-5, with D perhaps matching TRBD1 (6 bases). Germline CDR1 reads MGHRA; CDR2 reads YSYEKL. This CDR3 comprises 15 residues. The ends were cut back, 4 bases at V and 2 bases at J, with 12 bases in the middle. The CDR3 nucleotides are TGCGCCAGCAGCCCACAGGGAATCGGCAATCAGCCCCAGCATTTT. Translated: CASSPQGIGNQPQHF.

The chain recombines TRBV19 with TRBJ1-5, with 12 positions matching TRBD1. The trim removed 5 bases at V and 6 bases at J, leaving 8 bases unmatched. The CDR3 length is 16 residues. CDR1 is LNHDA and CDR2 is SQIVND in the germline V gene (reference sequence). The CDR3 spells CASSSRGQGAAQPQHF. The DNA of the CDR3 is TGTGCCAGTAGTTCAAGGGGACAGGGGGCGGCTCAGCCCCAGCATTTT.

On this clone: A read error may produce the germline difference seen at one junction end. The V and J genes are TRBV2 and TRBJ2-2; D is possibly TRBD1 (6 bases). The CDR3 is 15 residues long. Per the germline V gene, CDR1 is SNHLY and CDR2 is FYNNEI. CDR3 nucleotides: TGTGTCAGCAGCCAAGACAGGTCTCGAACCGGGGAGCTGTTTTTT. Translating it yields CVSSQDRSRTGELFF.

The chain joins TRBV5-1 to TRBJ1-2; 10 bases align to TRBD1. The J segment lost 0 bases and the V segment lost 3 bases, leaving 2 bases of the junction unmatched. The CDR3 loop spans 15 amino acids. Germline V CDR1 and CDR2: SGHRS, YFSETQ. For the CDR3, the DNA is TGCGCCAGCAGCTCGGGACAGGGGACTAACTATGGCTACACCTTC. Translation gives CASSSGQGTNYGYTF.

The count of this clone is one. The chain couples TRBV5-1 to TRBJ1-1, with a weak D call TRBD1 (5 bases). The germline gives CDR1 SGHRS, CDR2 YFSETQ. Trimming pared 0 bases from V and 4 bases from J, leaving 10 bases between. The CDR3 spans 14 residues. In nucleotides, the CDR3 is TGCGCCAGCAGCTTGGGGACATCGGGCACTGAAGCTTTCTTT. As protein: CASSLGTSGTEAFF.

The chain has TRBV3-1 (or the pseudogene TRBV3-2) and TRBJ2-5; possible D gene TRBD2, 6 bases. CDR3 length: 19 residues. The germline V gene has CDR1 LGHDT and CDR2 YNNKEL (reference sequence). The V gene lost 0 bases and the J gene lost 5 bases, with 25 bases spanning the gap. The chain's CDR3 is CASSQEEARALAMGETQYF. The CDR3, as DNA: TGTGCCAGCAGCCAAGAAGAAGCCCGGGCTCTAGCGATGGGGGAGACCCAGTACTTC.

V gene TRBV18 combines with J gene TRBJ2-5, with D possibly TRBD1 on 6 matching bases. This CDR3 has 15 residues. Trimming took off 3 bases at V and 5 bases at J, with 16 bases between the two ends. Germline-derived CDR1 and CDR2 are KGHSH and LQKENI. This chain's CDR3 is CASSPGTSTGETQYF. The CDR3 region has the DNA TGTGCCAGCTCACCTGGGACCTCTACAGGGGAGACCCAGTACTTC.

The chain has TRBV2 and TRBJ1-4; D not resolved. V was shortened by 4 bases and J by 0 bases, with 9 bases between the two germline ends. The CDR3 extends over 15 amino acids. Looked up from germline, CDR1 is SNHLY and CDR2 is FYNNEI. Here the CDR3 reads CASSGGVTTNEKLFF. CDR3 coding DNA: TGTGCCAGCAGTGGCGGGGTGACAACTAATGAAAAACTGTTTTTT.

A few counts support this clone. This rearrangement joins TRBV11-2 to TRBJ1-2, with 8 bases aligning to TRBD1. This CDR3 contains 16 residues. J gave up 4 bases and V 1 base, and 8 bases lay outside the gene matches. CDR1 and CDR2 (germline): SGHAT, FQNNGV. The CDR3 DNA is TGTGCCAGCAGCTTAGCCCTACTAACAGGGGGCTATGGCTACACCTTC. Protein: CASSLALLTGGYGYTF.

V usage is TRBV18 and J usage is TRBJ1-4; D is perhaps TRBD1 (6 bases). Germline-derived CDR1 and CDR2 are KGHSH and LQKENI. The V gene lost 6 bases and the J gene lost 0 bases, with 17 bases spanning the gap. The CDR3 contains 17 residues. The CDR3 loop is CASSPTGTSATNEKLFF. The CDR3 region has the DNA TGTGCCAGCTCGCCCACCGGGACAAGCGCAACTAATGAAAAACTGTTTTTT.

V usage is TRBV7-9 and J usage is TRBJ2-7; tentatively, D is TRBD2 (6 bases). The V end lost 6 bases, the J end lost 1 base, and 13 bases lay between the germline ends. The CDR3 is 14 amino acids. CDR1 SEHNR and CDR2 FQNEAQ come from the germline V gene (reference sequence). CDR3 nucleotides: TGTGCCAGCAGTCCTTCTAGCGTATCCTACGAGCAGTACTTC. It codes for CASSPSSVSYEQYF.